The clone carrying this T cell receptor (beta chain) was seen only a few times. The data originate from a study of blood T cell repertoires in COVID-19. For the study at large: T cells, B-cell-depleted T cells, or PBMCs provided the cDNA or gDNA that served as material.

Seattle patients were enrolled during active infection and followed longitudinally. The V and J ends lost 6 bases and 7 bases, in that order; junction bases with no gene match: 6. Germline values: CDR1 MDHEN, CDR2 SYDVKM. This CDR3 is 14 amino acids long. The assay was immunoSEQ multiplex PCR, and TCRdb's table has in-frame clones only and misses some. This table holds about 350,000 clones, approximately 90% found once. The chain carries TRBV28 and TRBJ1-6, with 7 bases lining up with TRBD1. This TCR came from a woman aged 55-69 years with COVID-19, enrolled during active disease. The sequencing sample was made of peripheral blood. The DNA of the CDR3 is TGTGCCAGCAGAAGGACAGGAGGAAATTCACCCCTCCACTTT. Encoded protein: CASRRTGGNSPLHF.